Below are 7 T cell receptor beta chains sequenced from a single sample in a study of blood T cells in healthy people across ages (dated by TCRdb to about 2015). The method behind the library was 5' RACE. Reads for this sample came from an Illumina HiSeq 2500. A second PCR of roughly 7 to 12 cycles was run with a J-beta primer mix and a sample-barcoded 5' primer. TCRdb itself trimmed the public reads at Q25 with fastp, ran MiXCR and retained productive beta chains. Every entry covers one CDR3 protein and lists the most common genes and DNA from its rows. Present in this sample are 550,000 to 750,000 distinct CDR3 sequences, over 20% of which were seen just once. The top ten clonotypes cover approximately 3.7% of the sample. The specimen sequenced was blood. These receptor sequences come from a man aged 65 to 79 in good health.

This chain links TRBV11-3 with TRBJ2-1, with a weak D call TRBD2 (6 bases). Germline V gene data show CDR1 as SGHNT and CDR2 as YENEEA. Deletions cut 3 bases from V and 6 bases from J, with 12 bases between. The CDR3 has 14 amino acids. The CDR3 nucleotides are TGTGCCAGCAGCTTGAGACTAGTCTTCAATGAGCAGTTCTTC. This encodes CASSLRLVFNEQFF.

This clonotype was detected only a few times. The chain has TRBV24-1 and TRBJ2-5, with a possible D match to TRBD1 (6 bases). CDR1 and CDR2 from the germline V gene are KGHDR and SFDVKD. The V gene lost 5 bases and the J gene lost 3 bases, with 12 bases spanning the gap. The CDR3 covers 14 residues. CDR3 DNA sequence: TGTGCCACCAGTGCCCCGACAGGAGAAGAGACCCAGTACTTC. Its protein product is CATSAPTGEETQYF.

Ten or more counts support this clonotype. The rearrangement links TRBV28 to TRBJ1-5, with D maybe TRBD1 (6 bases). CDR3 length: 15 amino acids. Germline V gene data show CDR1 as MDHEN and CDR2 as SYDVKM. V lost 3 bases and J 4 bases, leaving 13 bases between the germline ends. This CDR3 is CASSLQGRSNQPQHF. CDR3 nucleotides: TGTGCCAGCAGTTTGCAGGGGCGAAGTAATCAGCCCCAGCATTTT.

CDR3 residues: CASSPSGLVYEQYF. As DNA, the CDR3 is TGTGCCAGCTCACCCTCGGGACTAGTTTACGAGCAGTACTTC. This chain uses TRBV18 with TRBJ2-1, with 8 nucleotides matching TRBD2. The J call may be wrong; the DNA end is better matched by TRBJ2-7. CDR3 length: 14 residues. Germline lookup yields CDR1 KGHSH and CDR2 LQKENI.

This clonotype was found a few times. V usage is TRBV11-2 and J usage is TRBJ2-3; D is unresolved. Between the trimmed V and J ends, which lost 4 bases and 6 bases, there was a span of 14 bases. The CDR3 covers 14 residues. The germline gives CDR1 SGHAT, CDR2 FQNNGV. The CDR3: CASSSLVPGDTQYF. The CDR3 DNA sequence: TGTGCCAGCAGCTCCTTAGTCCCCGGGGATACGCAGTATTTT.

The chain combines TRBV5-1 with TRBJ2-3, with 12 nucleotides matching TRBD2. This CDR3 spans 16 amino acids. V gave up 4 bases and J gave up 3 bases; unmatched junction bases: 6. Germline CDR1 SGHRS, CDR2 YFSETQ. CDR3 region: CASSPTSGSVTDTQYF. In DNA form, the CDR3 reads TGCGCCAGCAGCCCGACTAGCGGGAGTGTAACAGATACGCAGTATTTT.

This clonotype was counted ten times or more. The chain joins TRBV10-3 to TRBJ2-2; tentatively, D is TRBD1 or TRBD2 (6 bases each). This CDR3 has 17 residues. Germline values: CDR1 ENHRY, CDR2 SYGVKD. Trimming took 7 bases from V and 2 from J, leaving 20 bases between them. CDR3 DNA: TGTGCCATCACGTCCGATAGGGGGGCACCCAACACCGGGGAGCTGTTTTTT. It encodes CAITSDRGAPNTGELFF.